Sequencing of this TCR beta chain was carried out in a study of T cell changes during pregnancy in multiple sclerosis. Profiled with immunoSEQ multiplex PCR; TCRdb holds only in-frame clones, not every one. The sample contains about 45,000 clones, 70% to 90% of which appear only once. From germline, CDR1 is SGDLS and CDR2 YYNGEE. This CDR3 spans 15 amino acids. Between the trimmed V and J ends, which lost 0 bases and 5 bases, there was a span of 14 bases. The rearrangement uses TRBV9 and TRBJ2-5; D perhaps matches TRBD1 (5 bases). The receptor was isolated from a female donor with multiple sclerosis, enrolled in a pregnancy study. The sample here was peripheral blood, taken in the first trimester of pregnancy. In DNA, the CDR3 is TGTGCCAGCAGCGTAGGCCCCCAGGGAACCGAGACCCAGTACTTC. Translated, it gives CASSVGPQGTETQYF.